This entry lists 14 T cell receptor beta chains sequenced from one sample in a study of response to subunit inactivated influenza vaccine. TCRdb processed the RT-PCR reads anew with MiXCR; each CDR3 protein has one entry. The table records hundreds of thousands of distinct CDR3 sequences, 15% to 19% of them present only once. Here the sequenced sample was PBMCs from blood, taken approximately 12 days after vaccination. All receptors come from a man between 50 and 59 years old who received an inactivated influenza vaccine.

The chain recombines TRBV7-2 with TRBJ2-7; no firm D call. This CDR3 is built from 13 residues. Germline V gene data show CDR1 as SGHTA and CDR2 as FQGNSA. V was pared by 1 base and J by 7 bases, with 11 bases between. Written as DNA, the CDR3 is TGTGCCAGCAGCTTAGTTCCGGTTGGAGAGCAGTACTTC. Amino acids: CASSLVPVGEQYF.

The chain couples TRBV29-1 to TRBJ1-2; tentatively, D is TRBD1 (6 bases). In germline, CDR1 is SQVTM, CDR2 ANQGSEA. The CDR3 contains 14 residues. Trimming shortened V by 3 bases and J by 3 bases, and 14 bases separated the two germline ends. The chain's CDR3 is CSVESGGVDYGYTF. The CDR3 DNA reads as TGCAGCGTTGAGTCGGGGGGCGTCGACTATGGCTACACCTTC.

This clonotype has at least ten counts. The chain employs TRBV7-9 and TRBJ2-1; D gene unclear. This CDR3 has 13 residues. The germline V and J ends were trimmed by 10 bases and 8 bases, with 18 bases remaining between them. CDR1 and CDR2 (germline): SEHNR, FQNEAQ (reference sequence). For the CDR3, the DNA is TGTGCCACCCTGAGAGACAACCACCATGAGCAGTTCTTC. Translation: CATLRDNHHEQFF.

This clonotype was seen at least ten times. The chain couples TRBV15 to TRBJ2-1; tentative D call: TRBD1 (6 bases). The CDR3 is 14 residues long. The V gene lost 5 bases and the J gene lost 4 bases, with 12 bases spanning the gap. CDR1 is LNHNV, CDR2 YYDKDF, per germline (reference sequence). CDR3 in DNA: TGTGCCACCAGCGTCCGAGGGGGATACAATGAGCAGTTCTTC. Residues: CATSVRGGYNEQFF.

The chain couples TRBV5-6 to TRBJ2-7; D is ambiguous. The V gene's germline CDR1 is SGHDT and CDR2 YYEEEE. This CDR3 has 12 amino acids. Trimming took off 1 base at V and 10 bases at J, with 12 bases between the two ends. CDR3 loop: CASSLTSKKQYF. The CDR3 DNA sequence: TGTGCCAGCAGCTTGACCTCGAAAAAACAGTACTTC.

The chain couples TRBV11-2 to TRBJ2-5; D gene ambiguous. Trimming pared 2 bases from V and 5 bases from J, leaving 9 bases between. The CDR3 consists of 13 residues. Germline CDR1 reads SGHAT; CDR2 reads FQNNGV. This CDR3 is CASSLSASETQYF. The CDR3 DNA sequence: TGTGCCAGCAGCTTATCGGCATCCGAGACCCAGTACTTC.

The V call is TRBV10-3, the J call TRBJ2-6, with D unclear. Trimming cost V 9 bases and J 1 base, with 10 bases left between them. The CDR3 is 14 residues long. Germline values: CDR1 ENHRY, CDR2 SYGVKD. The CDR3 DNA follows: TGTGCCATTTCATTGGCGTCTGGGGCCAACGTCCTGACTTTC. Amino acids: CAISLASGANVLTF.

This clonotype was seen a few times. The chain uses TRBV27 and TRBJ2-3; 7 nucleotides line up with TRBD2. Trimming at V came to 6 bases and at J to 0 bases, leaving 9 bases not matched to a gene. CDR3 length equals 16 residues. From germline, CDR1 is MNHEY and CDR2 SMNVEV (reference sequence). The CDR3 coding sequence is TGTGCCAGCAGACCCGTTAGCGGGCCTAGCACAGATACGCAGTATTTT. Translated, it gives CASRPVSGPSTDTQYF.

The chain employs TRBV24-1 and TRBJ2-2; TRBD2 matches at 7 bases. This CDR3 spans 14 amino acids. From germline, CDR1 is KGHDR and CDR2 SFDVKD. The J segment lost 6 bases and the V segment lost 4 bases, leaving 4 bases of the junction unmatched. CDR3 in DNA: TGTGCCACCAGTGACCACGGACTAGCCGGGGAGCTGTTTTTT. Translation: CATSDHGLAGELFF.

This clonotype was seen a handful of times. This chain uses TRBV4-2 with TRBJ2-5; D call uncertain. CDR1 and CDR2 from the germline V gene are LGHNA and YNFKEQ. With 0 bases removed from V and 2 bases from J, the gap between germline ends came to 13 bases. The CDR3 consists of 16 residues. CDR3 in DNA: TGTGCCAGCAGCCAAGAGGGGTTAGCCGATCAAGAGACCCAGTACTTC. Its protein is CASSQEGLADQETQYF.

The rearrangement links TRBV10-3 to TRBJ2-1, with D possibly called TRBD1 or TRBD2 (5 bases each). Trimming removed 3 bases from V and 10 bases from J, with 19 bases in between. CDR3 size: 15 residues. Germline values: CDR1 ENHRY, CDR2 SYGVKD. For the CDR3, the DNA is TGTGCCATCAGTGACTCACTCTGGGACGGACCCGAGCAGTTCTTC. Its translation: CAISDSLWDGPEQFF.

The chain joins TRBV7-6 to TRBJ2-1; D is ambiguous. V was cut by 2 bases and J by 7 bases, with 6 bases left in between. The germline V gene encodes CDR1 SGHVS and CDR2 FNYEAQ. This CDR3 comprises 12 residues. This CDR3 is CASSLSRNEQFF. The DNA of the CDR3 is TGTGCCAGCAGCTTAAGTAGGAATGAGCAGTTCTTC.

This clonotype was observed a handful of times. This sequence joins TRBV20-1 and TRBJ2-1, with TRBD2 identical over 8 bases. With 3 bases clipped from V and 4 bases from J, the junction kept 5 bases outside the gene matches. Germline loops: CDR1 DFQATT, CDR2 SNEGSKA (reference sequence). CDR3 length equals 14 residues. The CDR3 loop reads CSARSGGQYNEQFF. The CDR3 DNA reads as TGCAGTGCTAGGAGCGGGGGTCAATACAATGAGCAGTTCTTC.

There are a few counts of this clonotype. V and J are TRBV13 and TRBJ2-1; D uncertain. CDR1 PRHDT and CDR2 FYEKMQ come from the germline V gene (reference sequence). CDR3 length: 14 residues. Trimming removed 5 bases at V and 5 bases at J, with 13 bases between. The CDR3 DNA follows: TGTGCCAGCAGCGGTGGTTTACGCGACAATGAGCAGTTCTTC. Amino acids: CASSGGLRDNEQFF.